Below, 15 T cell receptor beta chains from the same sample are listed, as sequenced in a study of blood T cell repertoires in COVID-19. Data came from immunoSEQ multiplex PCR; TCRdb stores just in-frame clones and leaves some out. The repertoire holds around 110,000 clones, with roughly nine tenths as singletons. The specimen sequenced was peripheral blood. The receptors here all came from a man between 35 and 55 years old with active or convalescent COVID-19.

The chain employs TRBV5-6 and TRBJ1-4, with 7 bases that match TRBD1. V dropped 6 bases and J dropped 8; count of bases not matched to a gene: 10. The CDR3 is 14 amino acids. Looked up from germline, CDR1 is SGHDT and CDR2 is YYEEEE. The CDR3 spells CASTTPGQSEKLFF. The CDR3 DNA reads TGTGCCAGCACTACTCCGGGACAGAGCGAAAAACTGTTTTTT.

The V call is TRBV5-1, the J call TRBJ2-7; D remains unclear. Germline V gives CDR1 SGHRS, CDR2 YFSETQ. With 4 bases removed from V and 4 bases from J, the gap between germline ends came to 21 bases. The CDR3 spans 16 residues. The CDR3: CASSPRGNGFRYEQYF. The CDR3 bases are TGCGCCAGCAGCCCCCGCGGAAACGGGTTTCGGTACGAGCAGTACTTC.

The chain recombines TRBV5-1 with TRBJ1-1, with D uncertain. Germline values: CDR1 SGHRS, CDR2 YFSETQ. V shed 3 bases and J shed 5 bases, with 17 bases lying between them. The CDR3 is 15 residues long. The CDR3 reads CASSWEPGSGTEAFF. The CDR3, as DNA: TGCGCCAGCAGCTGGGAACCGGGATCTGGGACTGAAGCTTTCTTT.

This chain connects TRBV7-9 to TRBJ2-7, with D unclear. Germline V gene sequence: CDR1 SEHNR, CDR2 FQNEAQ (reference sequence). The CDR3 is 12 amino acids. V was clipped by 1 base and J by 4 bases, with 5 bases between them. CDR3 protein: CASSLVTYEQYF. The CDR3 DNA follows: TGTGCCAGCAGCTTAGTTACATACGAGCAGTACTTC.

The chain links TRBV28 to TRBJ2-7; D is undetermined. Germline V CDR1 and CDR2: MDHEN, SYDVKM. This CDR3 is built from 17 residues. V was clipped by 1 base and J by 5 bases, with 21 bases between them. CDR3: CASSLFSIHPLADEQYF. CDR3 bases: TGTGCCAGCAGTTTATTTTCGATCCACCCCCTTGCGGACGAGCAGTACTTC.

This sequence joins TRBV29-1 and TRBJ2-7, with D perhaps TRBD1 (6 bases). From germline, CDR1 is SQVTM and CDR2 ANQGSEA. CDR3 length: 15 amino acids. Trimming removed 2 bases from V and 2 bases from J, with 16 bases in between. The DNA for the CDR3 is TGCAGCGTTGAATCCTTCGGTAAGGGGGCCTACGAGCAGTACTTC. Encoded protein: CSVESFGKGAYEQYF.

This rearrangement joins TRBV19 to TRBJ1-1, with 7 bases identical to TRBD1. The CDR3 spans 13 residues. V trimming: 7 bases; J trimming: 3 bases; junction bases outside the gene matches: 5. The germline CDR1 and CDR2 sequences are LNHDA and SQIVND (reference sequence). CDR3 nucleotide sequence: TGTGCCAGTAAGAACGACAGGGACACTGAAGCTTTCTTT. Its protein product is CASKNDRDTEAFF.

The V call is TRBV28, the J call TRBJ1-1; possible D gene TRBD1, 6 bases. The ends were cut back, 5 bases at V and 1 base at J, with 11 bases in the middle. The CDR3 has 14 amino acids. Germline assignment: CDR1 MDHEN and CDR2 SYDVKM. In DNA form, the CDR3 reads TGTGCCAGCAGTATCCCGACAGGGAACACTGAAGCTTTCTTT. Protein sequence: CASSIPTGNTEAFF.

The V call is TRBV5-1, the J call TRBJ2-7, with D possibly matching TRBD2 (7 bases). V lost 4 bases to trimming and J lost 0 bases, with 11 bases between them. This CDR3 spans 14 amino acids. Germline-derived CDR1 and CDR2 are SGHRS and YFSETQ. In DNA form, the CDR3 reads TGCGCCAGCAGCGGGGGGGCCTCCTCCTACGAGCAGTACTTC. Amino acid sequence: CASSGGASSYEQYF.

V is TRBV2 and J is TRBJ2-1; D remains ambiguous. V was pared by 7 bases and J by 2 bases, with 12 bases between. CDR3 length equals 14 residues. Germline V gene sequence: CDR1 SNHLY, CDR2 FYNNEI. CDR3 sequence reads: CASTPRAPYNEQFF. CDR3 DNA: TGTGCCAGCACCCCCCGCGCCCCCTACAATGAGCAGTTCTTC.

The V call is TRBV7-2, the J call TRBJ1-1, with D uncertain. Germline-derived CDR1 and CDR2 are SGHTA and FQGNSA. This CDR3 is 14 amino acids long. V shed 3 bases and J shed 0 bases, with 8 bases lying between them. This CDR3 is CASSFQTMNTEAFF. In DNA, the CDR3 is TGTGCCAGCAGCTTCCAGACAATGAACACTGAAGCTTTCTTT.

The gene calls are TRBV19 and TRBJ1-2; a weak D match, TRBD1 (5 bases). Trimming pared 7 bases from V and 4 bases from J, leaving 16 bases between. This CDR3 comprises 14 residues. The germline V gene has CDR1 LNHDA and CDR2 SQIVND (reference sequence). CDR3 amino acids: CASIRTGRGYGYTF. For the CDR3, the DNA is TGTGCCAGTATCCGGACCGGTAGGGGCTATGGCTACACCTTC.

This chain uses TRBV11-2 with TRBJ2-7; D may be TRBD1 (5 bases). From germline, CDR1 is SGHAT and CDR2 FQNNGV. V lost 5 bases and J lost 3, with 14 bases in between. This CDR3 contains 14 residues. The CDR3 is CASSLLTALYEQYF. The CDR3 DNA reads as TGTGCCAGCAGCCTCCTGACAGCCCTCTACGAGCAGTACTTC.

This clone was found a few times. CDR3 amino acids: CASSLETATYEQYF. CDR3 bases: TGTGCCAGCAGCTTAGAAACTGCTACCTACGAGCAGTACTTC. The chain carries TRBV11-2 and TRBJ2-7; D ambiguous. Germline assignment: CDR1 SGHAT and CDR2 FQNNGV. V gave up 0 bases and J gave up 2 bases, with 8 bases separating them. There are 14 residues in the CDR3.

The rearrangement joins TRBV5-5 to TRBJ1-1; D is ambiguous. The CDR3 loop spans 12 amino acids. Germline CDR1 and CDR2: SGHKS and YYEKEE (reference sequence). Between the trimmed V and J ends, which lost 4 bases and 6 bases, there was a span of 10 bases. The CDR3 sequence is CASSGNTAEAFF. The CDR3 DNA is TGTGCCAGCAGCGGAAATACAGCTGAAGCTTTCTTT.